This T cell receptor (beta chain) was found in a study of regulatory T cells in long-lasting Graves disease. Study context: To qualify as persistent, Graves' disease required over 5 years of antithyroid drugs with positive TSH receptor antibodies. Whole-study findings and limits: When disease was persistent, TRBV28, TRBJ1-2 and TRBJ2-5 were the favored segments.

Time point here: persistent/refractory GD, antithyroid drugs over 5 years with positive TRAb. PBMC-extracted RNA yielded the TCR library. The diagnosis of Graves' disease used American Thyroid Association guidelines. iRepertoire HTBI primers and Arm-PCR of CDR3 regions built TCR beta libraries. TCRdb called the multiplex PCR reads again in MiXCR, with one record for every CDR3 protein. The sample gives 350,000 to 450,000 distinct CDR3 sequences, less than 25% of which show up once; roughly 20% is in the top ten. Trimming removed 7 bases from V and 4 bases from J; junction bases left unmatched: 13. The CDR3 consists of 15 residues. This clonotype showed up many times. Its specificity is unknown.

The starting material was peripheral blood mononuclear cells (PBMCs), obtained when the disease was refractory, from a patient treated with antithyroid drugs. The clonotype was recovered from a female donor with Graves disease. V usage is TRBV12-3 or TRBV12-4 and J usage is TRBJ2-7; 7 positions agree with TRBD1. The CDR3 region is CASMSPGQGVYEQYF. The CDR3 DNA is TGTGCCAGCATGTCCCCGGGGCAGGGGGTGTACGAGCAGTACTTC.